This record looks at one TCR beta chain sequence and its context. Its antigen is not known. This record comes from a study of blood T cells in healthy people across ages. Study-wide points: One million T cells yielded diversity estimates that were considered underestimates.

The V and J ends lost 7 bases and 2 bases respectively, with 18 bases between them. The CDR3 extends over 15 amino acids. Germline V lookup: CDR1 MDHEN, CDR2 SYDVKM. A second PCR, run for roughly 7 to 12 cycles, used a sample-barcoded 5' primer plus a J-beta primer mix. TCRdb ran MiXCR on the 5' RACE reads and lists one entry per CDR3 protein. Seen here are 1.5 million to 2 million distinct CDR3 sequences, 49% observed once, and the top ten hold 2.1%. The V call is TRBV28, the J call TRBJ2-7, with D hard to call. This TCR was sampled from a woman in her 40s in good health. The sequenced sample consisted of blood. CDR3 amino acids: CASNSVRLVAYEQYF. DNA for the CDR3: TGTGCCAGCAACTCAGTTAGATTGGTTGCCTACGAGCAGTACTTC.